This T cell receptor beta chain was identified during a study of blood T cell repertoires in COVID-19. Overall study: COVID-19 samples, acute and convalescent, were from the United States, Italy and Spain. PBMCs, B-cell-depleted T cells, or T cells were the source of the cDNA or gDNA that made up the material.

V lost 3 bases, J lost 5 bases, and 9 bases stayed unmatched. The length of the CDR3 is 16 residues. Germline-derived CDR1 and CDR2 are MNHNS and SASEGT. Authors' analysis steps: Estimation of nucleated cell counts was performed using reference gene primer amplification. The repertoire was sequenced with immunoSEQ multiplex PCR; TCRdb's copy has only in-frame clones and lacks some. That table gives V, J and clone size, and the DNA gave D and trimming. The data contain 210,000 or so clones, around 90% of them singletons. V usage is TRBV6-1 and J usage is TRBJ2-2; the match to TRBD2 covers 7 bases. Sample: peripheral blood. The source of this sequence is a man over 45 with acute or convalescent COVID-19. CDR3 coding DNA: TGTGCCAGCAGTGACAAGTGGGGGAGGGATACCGGGGAGCTGTTTTTT. Protein sequence: CASSDKWGRDTGELFF.